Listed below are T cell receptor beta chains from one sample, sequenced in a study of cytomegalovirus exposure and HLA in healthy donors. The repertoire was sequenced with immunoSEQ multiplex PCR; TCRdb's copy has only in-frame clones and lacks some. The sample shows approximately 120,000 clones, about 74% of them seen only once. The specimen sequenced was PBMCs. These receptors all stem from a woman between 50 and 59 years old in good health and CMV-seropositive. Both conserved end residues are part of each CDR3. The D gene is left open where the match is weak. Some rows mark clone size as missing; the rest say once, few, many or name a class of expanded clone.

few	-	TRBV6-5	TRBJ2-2	CASSYKGRGVTGELFF	TGTGCCAGCAGTTACAAGGGCAGGGGGGTCACCGGGGAGCTGTTTTTT
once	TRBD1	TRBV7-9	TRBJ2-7	CASSARQGSGEQYF	TGTGCCAGCAGCGCCAGACAGGGATCCGGCGAGCAGTACTTC
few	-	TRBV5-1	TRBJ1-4	CASSLGGSEKLFF	TGCGCCAGCAGCTTGGGCGGGAGCGAAAAACTGTTTTTT
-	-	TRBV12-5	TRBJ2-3	CASGLVVQRGTDTQYF	TGTGCTAGTGGTTTGGTGGTCCAGCGGGGCACAGATACGCAGTATTTT
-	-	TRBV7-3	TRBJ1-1	CASSFTVNTEAFF	TGTGCCAGCAGCTTCACAGTGAACACTGAAGCTTTCTTT
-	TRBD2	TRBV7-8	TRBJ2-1	CASRGLAGTGEQFF	TGTGCCAGCCGAGGACTAGCGGGGACGGGTGAGCAGTTCTTC
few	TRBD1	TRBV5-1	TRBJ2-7	CASSQSGTVYEQYF	TGCGCCAGCAGCCAGTCCGGGACAGTATACGAGCAGTACTTC
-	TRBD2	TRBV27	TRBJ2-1	CASRPGLAGGPFNEQFF	TGTGCCAGCCGGCCAGGGCTAGCGGGGGGGCCTTTTAATGAGCAGTTCTTC
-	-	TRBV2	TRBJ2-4	CASTIRLALAKNIQYF	TGTGCCAGCACGATCCGGCTAGCTTTAGCCAAAAACATTCAGTACTTC
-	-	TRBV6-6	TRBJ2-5	CASLPPGVGAETQYF	TGTGCCAGCCTTCCCCCCGGGGTAGGTGCGGAGACCCAGTACTTC
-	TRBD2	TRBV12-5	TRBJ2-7	CASGLSQLAGGSYEQYF	TGTGCTAGTGGTTTGTCCCAACTAGCGGGGGGCTCCTACGAGCAGTACTTC
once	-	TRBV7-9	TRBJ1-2	CSSSPRTPTSPYYGYTF	TGTTCCAGCAGCCCGCGGACACCGACCTCCCCGTATTATGGCTACACCTTC
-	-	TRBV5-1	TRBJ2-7	CASSSTGISYEQYF	TGCGCCAGCAGTTCCACCGGGATCTCCTACGAGCAGTACTTC
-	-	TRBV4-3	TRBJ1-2	CASSQDHSKGPGYTF	TGCGCCAGCAGCCAAGATCATTCGAAGGGGCCCGGCTACACCTTC
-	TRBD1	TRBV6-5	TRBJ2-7	CASRKRTGSYEQYF	TGTGCCAGCAGAAAAAGGACAGGTTCCTACGAGCAGTACTTC
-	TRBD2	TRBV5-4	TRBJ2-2	CASSPGLATGELFF	TGTGCCAGCAGCCCGGGACTAGCGACCGGGGAGCTGTTTTTT
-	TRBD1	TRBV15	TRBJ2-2	CATSRDRRRGGGGGELFF	TGCGCCACCAGCAGAGATAGAAGGAGAGGGGGCGGCGGCGGGGAGCTGTTTTTT
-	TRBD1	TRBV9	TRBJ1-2	CASSAFRGTESYTF	TGTGCCAGCAGCGCCTTCCGTGGGACAGAGAGCTACACCTTC
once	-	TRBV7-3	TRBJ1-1	CASSLPRPGGGNTEAFF	TGTGCCAGCAGCTTGCCCCGGCCAGGCGGGGGGAACACTGAAGCTTTCTTT
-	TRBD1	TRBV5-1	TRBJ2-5	CASSLAYRGVRPYQETQYF	TGCGCCAGCAGCTTGGCTTACAGGGGGGTCCGCCCGTACCAAGAGACCCAGTACTTC
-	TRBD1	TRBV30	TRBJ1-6	CAWSSTGTGGAGISSYNSPLHF	TGTGCCTGGAGCTCAACCGGGACAGGGGGCGCGGGTATAAGTTCCTATAATTCACCCCTCCACTTT
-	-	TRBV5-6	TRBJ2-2	CASSLRGLRLTGELFF	TGTGCCAGCAGCTTGCGGGGGTTAAGGCTCACCGGGGAGCTGTTTTTT
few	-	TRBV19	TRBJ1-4	CASSIVDGSEKLFF	TGTGCCAGTAGTATAGTGGATGGGAGTGAAAAACTGTTTTTT
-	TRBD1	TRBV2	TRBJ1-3	CASSRTGNSGNTIYF	TGTGCCAGCAGCCGGACAGGGAACTCTGGAAACACCATATATTTT
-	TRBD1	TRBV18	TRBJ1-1	CASSPLPGQVVWGTEAFF	TGTGCCAGCTCACCATTACCGGGACAGGTGGTTTGGGGCACTGAAGCTTTCTTT
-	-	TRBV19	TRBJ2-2	CASSITGNANTGELFF	TGTGCCAGTAGTATAACAGGGAACGCGAACACCGGGGAGCTGTTTTTT
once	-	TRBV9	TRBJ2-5	CASSHSPFERRFQETQYF	TGTGCCAGCAGCCACAGTCCGTTTGAGCGGAGATTCCAAGAGACCCAGTACTTC
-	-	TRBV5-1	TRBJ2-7	CASHHRAEATYEQYF	TGCGCCAGCCACCACAGGGCGGAGGCTACCTACGAGCAGTACTTC
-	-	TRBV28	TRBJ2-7	CASSSSVNEQYF	TGTGCCAGCAGTTCTTCAGTAAACGAGCAGTACTTC
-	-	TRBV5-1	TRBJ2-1	CASSLDSHNEQFF	TGCGCCAGCAGCTTGGACTCTCACAATGAGCAGTTCTTC
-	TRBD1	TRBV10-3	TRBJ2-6	CAITGTGASGANVLTF	TGTGCCATCACCGGGACAGGGGCTTCTGGGGCCAACGTCCTGACTTTC
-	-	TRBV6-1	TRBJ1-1	CASSEAGLGHTEAFF	TGTGCCAGCAGTGAAGCTGGGCTGGGCCACACTGAAGCTTTCTTT
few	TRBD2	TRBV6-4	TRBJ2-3	CASSEGGGASTDTQYF	TGTGCCAGCAGTGAAGGCGGGGGTGCTAGCACAGATACGCAGTATTTT
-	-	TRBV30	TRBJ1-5	CAWSVGQGLHQPQHF	TGTGCCTGGAGTGTAGGCCAGGGCCTACATCAGCCCCAGCATTTT
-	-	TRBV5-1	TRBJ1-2	CASSLDTNYGYTF	TGCGCCAGCAGCTTGGATACTAACTATGGCTACACCTTC
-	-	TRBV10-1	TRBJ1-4	CASPELGRPRKKLFF	TGCGCCAGCCCTGAGCTCGGCAGGCCGAGAAAAAAACTGTTTTTT
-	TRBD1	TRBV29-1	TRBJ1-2	CSVEDLGTGGDYGYTF	TGCAGCGTTGAAGATCTTGGGACAGGGGGCGACTATGGCTACACCTTC
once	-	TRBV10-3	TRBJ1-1	CAISERGGAAWPMVWGTEAFF	TGTGCCATCAGTGAGAGGGGGGGGGCGGCATGGCCCATGGTGTGGGGCACTGAAGCTTTCTTT
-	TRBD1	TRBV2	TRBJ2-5	CASSEQGARQETQYF	TGTGCCAGCAGTGAACAGGGGGCAAGGCAAGAGACCCAGTACTTC
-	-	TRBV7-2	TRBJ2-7	CASSSDGAGYEQYF	TGTGCCAGCAGCTCCGACGGAGCCGGGTACGAGCAGTACTTC
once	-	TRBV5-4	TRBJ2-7	CASREYGSSYEQYF	TGTGCCAGCCGGGAATATGGGAGCTCCTACGAGCAGTACTTC
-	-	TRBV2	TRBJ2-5	CASRGTSPQYF	TGTGCCAGCAGGGGTACTAGTCCTCAGTACTTC
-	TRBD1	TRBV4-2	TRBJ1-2	CASSQDVGGRGYGYTF	TGTGCCAGCAGCCAAGATGTAGGGGGCCGCGGCTATGGCTACACCTTC
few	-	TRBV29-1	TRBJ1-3	CSVEVGSSGNTIYF	TGCAGCGTTGAAGTCGGGTCCTCTGGAAACACCATATATTTT
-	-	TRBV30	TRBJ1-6	CAWSRLSYNSPLHF	TGTGCCTGGAGTCGTTTGTCCTATAATTCACCCCTCCACTTT
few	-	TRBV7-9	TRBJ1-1	CASSPPAGTEAFF	TGTGCCAGCAGCCCCCCCGCGGGAACTGAAGCTTTCTTT
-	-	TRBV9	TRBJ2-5	CASSTGVGSQYF	TGTGCCAGCAGCACAGGCGTAGGGTCCCAGTACTTC
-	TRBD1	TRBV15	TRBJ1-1	CATSRKTGTTEAFF	TGTGCCACCAGCAGAAAGACAGGGACGACTGAAGCTTTCTTT
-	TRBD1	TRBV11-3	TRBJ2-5	CASGKQGLQTQYF	TGTGCCAGCGGAAAACAGGGGTTGCAGACCCAGTACTTC
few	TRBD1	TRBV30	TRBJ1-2	CAWRQTKGQGMARCGYTF	TGTGCCTGGAGGCAGACAAAGGGACAGGGGATGGCGCGGTGTGGCTACACCTTC
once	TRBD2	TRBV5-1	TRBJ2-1	CASSLGLAGGPFNEQFF	TGCGCCAGCAGCTTGGGACTAGCGGGGGGGCCTTTCAATGAGCAGTTCTTC
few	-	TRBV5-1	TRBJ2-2	CASSLAVAGELFF	TGCGCCAGCAGCTTGGCAGTGGCCGGGGAGCTGTTTTTT
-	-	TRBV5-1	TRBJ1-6	CASSLDGGYSPLHF	TGCGCCAGCAGCTTGGATGGGGGGTATTCACCCCTCCACTTT
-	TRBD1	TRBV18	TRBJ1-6	CASSSGTGYNSPLHF	TGTGCCAGCTCATCTGGGACAGGGTATAATTCACCCCTCCACTTT
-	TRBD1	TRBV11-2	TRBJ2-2	CASSPLGQKIGGTGELFF	TGTGCCAGCAGCCCCCTGGGACAGAAAATAGGAGGAACCGGGGAGCTGTTTTTT
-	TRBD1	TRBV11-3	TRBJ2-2	CASSPTTGFAGELFF	TGTGCCAGCAGCCCCACGACAGGGTTCGCCGGGGAGCTGTTTTTT